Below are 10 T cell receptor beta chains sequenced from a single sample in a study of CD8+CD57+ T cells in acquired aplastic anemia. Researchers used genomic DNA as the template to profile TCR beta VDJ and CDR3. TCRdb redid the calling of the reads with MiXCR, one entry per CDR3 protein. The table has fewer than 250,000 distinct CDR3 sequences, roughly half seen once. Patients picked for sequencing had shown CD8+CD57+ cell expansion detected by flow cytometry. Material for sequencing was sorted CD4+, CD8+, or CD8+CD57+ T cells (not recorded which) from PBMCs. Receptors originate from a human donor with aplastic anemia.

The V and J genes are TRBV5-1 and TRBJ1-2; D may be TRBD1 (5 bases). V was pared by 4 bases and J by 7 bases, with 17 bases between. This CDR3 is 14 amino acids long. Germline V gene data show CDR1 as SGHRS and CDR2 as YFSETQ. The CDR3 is CASSMGGLGPGYTF. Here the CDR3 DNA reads TGCGCCAGCAGCATGGGAGGGTTGGGGCCTGGCTACACCTTC.

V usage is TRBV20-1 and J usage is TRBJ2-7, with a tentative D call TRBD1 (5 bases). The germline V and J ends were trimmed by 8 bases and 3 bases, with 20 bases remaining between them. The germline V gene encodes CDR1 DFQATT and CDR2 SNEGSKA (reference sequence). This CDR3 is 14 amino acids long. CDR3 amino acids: CSTENGQGDYEQYF. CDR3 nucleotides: TGCAGTACCGAAAACGGGCAGGGTGACTACGAGCAGTACTTC.

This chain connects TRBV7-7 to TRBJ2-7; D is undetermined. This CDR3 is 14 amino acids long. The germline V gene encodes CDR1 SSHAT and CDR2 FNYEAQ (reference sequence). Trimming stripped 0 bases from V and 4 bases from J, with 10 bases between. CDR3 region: CASSLANKDYEQYV. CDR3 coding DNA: TGTGCCAGCAGCTTAGCGAACAAGGATTACGAGCAGTACGTC.

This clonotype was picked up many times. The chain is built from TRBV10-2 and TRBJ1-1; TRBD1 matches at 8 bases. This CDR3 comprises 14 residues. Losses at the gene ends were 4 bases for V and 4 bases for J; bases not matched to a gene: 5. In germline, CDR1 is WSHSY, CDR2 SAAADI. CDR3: CASSGWDRSTEAFF. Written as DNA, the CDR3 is TGCGCCAGCAGTGGTTGGGACAGGTCCACTGAAGCTTTCTTT.

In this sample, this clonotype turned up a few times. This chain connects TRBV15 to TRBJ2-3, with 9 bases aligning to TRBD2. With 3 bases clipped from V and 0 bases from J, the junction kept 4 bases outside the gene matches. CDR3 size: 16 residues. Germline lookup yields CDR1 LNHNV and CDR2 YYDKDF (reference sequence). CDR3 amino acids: CATSSETSGSTDTQYF. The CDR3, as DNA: TGTGCCACCAGCAGCGAAACTAGCGGGAGCACAGATACGCAGTATTTT.

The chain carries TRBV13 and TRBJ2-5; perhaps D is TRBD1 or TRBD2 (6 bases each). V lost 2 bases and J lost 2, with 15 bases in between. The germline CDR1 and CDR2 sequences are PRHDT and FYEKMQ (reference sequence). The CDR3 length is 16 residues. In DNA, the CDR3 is TGTGCCAGCAGCTTAAGAGGGGGGACCAGTCAAGAGACCCAGTACTTC. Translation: CASSLRGGTSQETQYF.

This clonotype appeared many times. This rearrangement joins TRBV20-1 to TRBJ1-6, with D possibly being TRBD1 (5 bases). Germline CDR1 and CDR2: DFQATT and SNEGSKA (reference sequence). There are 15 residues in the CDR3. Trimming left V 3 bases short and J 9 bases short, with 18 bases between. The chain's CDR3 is CSASSGFGITSPLHF. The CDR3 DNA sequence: TGCAGTGCTAGTTCAGGGTTCGGGATTACTTCACCCCTCCACTTT.

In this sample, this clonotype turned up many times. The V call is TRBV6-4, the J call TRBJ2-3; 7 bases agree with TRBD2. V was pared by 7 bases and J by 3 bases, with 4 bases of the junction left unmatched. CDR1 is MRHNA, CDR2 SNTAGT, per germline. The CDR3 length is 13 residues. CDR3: CASNRLATDTQYF. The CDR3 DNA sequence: TGTGCCAGCAACAGACTAGCAACAGATACGCAGTATTTT.

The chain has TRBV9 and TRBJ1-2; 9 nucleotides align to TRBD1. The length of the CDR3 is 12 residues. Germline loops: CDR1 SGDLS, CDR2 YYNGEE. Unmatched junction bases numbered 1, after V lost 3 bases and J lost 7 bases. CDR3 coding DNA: TGTGCCAGCAGCGGGACAGGGGCTGGCTACACCTTC. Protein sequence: CASSGTGAGYTF.

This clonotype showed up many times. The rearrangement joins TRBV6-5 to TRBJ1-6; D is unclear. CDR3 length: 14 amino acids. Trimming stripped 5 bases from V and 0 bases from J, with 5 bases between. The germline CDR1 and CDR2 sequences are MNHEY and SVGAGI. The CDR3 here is CASSRSSYNSPLHF. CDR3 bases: TGTGCCAGCAGTCGGAGCTCCTATAATTCACCCCTCCACTTT.